This entry lists 25 T cell receptor beta chains sequenced from one sample in a study of T cell responses to AZD1222 COVID-19 vaccine. Assay used: immunoSEQ multiplex PCR; TCRdb lists only in-frame clones, some missing. This sample has a few hundred thousand clones; 80% to 95% occur once, and the top ten carry roughly 0.51%. Sequencing used peripheral blood, obtained on day 0 of AZD1222 vaccination. All receptors derive from an adult in good health.

This rearrangement joins TRBV6-2 or TRBV6-3 to TRBJ2-6; tentatively, D is TRBD2 (6 bases). This CDR3 is 14 amino acids long. From germline, CDR1 is MNHEY and CDR2 SVGEGT. The V and J ends lost 4 bases and 5 bases respectively, with 9 bases between them. The CDR3 loop reads CASSSGGRANVLTF. Written as DNA, the CDR3 is TGTGCCAGCAGTTCCGGGGGTCGGGCCAACGTCCTGACTTTC.

The rearrangement joins TRBV5-1 to TRBJ1-1; tentative D call: TRBD1 (6 bases). The CDR3 loop spans 16 amino acids. V lost 4 bases to trimming and J lost 0 bases, with 16 bases between them. Germline CDR1 SGHRS, CDR2 YFSETQ. In nucleotides, the CDR3 is TGCGCCAGCAGCAAACAGGGACCGGGGATGAACACTGAAGCTTTCTTT. Translation gives CASSKQGPGMNTEAFF. The full variable domain, rest sourced from reference TRBV5-1 and TRBJ1-1, is KAGVTQTPRYLIKTRGQQVTLSCSPISGHRSVSWYQQTPGQGLQFLFEYFSETQRNKGNFPGRFSGRQFSNSRSEMNVSTLELGDSALYLCASSKQGPGMNTEAFFGQGTRLTVV.

In this sample, this clone turned up once. V and J are TRBV19 and TRBJ1-5; D is unresolved. The CDR3 runs 15 residues. Germline V gene lookup returns CDR1 LNHDA and CDR2 SQIVND (reference sequence). V lost 5 bases to trimming and J lost 0 bases, with 11 bases between them. CDR3 nucleotide sequence: TGTGCCAGTAGTTTAGGACCTTATAGCAATCAGCCCCAGCATTTT. Protein sequence: CASSLGPYSNQPQHF.

The chain uses TRBV5-4 and TRBJ1-3; D gene uncertain. V dropped 0 bases and J dropped 0 bases, with 7 bases sitting between them. The CDR3 is 15 amino acids. Germline V lookup: CDR1 SGHNT, CDR2 YYREEE (reference sequence). CDR3: CASSLDARSGNTIYF. The DNA of the CDR3 is TGTGCCAGCAGCTTGGATGCTCGCTCTGGAAACACCATATATTTT.

The chain uses TRBV28 and TRBJ2-1, with a possible D match to TRBD2 (6 bases). Germline values: CDR1 MDHEN, CDR2 SYDVKM. Trimming stripped 5 bases from V and 6 bases from J, with 17 bases between. The CDR3 loop spans 15 amino acids. The CDR3 spells CASSLAGRGANEQFF. DNA of the CDR3: TGTGCCAGCAGTCTTGCGGGACGAGGAGCCAATGAGCAGTTCTTC.

The chain joins TRBV18 to TRBJ1-6; the D is unclear. Germline-derived CDR1 and CDR2 are KGHSH and LQKENI. Between the trimmed V and J ends, which lost 3 bases and 7 bases, there was a span of 16 bases. CDR3 length equals 16 residues. DNA of the CDR3: TGTGCCAGCTCACCGGAAAATTCGGGCCGGAATTCACCCCTCCACTTT. Translating gives CASSPENSGRNSPLHF. Full variable domain (outside the CDR3, taken from reference TRBV18 and TRBJ1-6): NAGVMQNPRHLVRRRGQEARLRCSPMKGHSHVYWYRQLPEEGLKFMVYLQKENIIDESGMPKERFSAEFPKEGPSILRIQQVVRGDSAAYFCASSPENSGRNSPLHFGNGTRLTVT.

For the CDR3, the DNA is TGCGCCAGCAGCTCCGGGACAGGGGGCTACACCTTC. Amino acids: CASSSGTGGYTF. This chain connects TRBV5-1 to TRBJ1-2; 9 positions agree with TRBD1. Germline trimming cut 3 bases from V and 8 bases from J; bases unmatched to any gene: 2. The CDR3 contains 12 residues. Germline loops: CDR1 SGHRS, CDR2 YFSETQ.

The chain has TRBV11-3 and TRBJ2-3; TRBD1 aligns across 8 bases. V shed 5 bases, J shed 2 bases, and the junction held 6 bases outside the gene matches. Germline CDR1 and CDR2: SGHNT and YENEEA. The CDR3 contains 15 residues. The CDR3 here is CASSPGQGHTDTQYF. Here the CDR3 DNA reads TGTGCCAGCAGCCCCGGACAGGGTCACACAGATACGCAGTATTTT.

The chain carries TRBV3-1 (or the pseudogene TRBV3-2) and TRBJ1-3; TRBD1 is a possible D gene (6 bases). This CDR3 spans 17 amino acids. Germline V gene data show CDR1 as LGHDT and CDR2 as YNNKEL (reference sequence). Trimming took 1 base from V and 4 from J, leaving 17 bases between them. CDR3 coding DNA: TGTGCCAGCAGCCAAGCATCGGCGGGGGGGCCAGGAAACACCATATATTTT. Protein sequence: CASSQASAGGPGNTIYF.

The chain combines TRBV11-2 with TRBJ2-7; 8 bases align to TRBD1. CDR3 size: 13 residues. The trim removed 5 bases at V and 6 bases at J, leaving 6 bases unmatched. Germline values: CDR1 SGHAT, CDR2 FQNNGV. CDR3 nucleotides: TGTGCCAGCAGCCCCGACAGGGGCGGCGAGCAGTACTTC. This gives the protein CASSPDRGGEQYF.

The chain is built from TRBV12-3 or TRBV12-4 and TRBJ2-7; tentatively, D is TRBD1 (5 bases). Trimming took 3 bases from V and 12 from J, leaving 12 bases between them. The CDR3 is made up of 11 amino acids. DNA for the CDR3: TGTGCCAGCAGTTTTGGCAGGGATGCGTACTTC. This translates into CASSFGRDAYF.

The chain combines TRBV28 with TRBJ1-1; D ambiguous. The V and J ends lost 3 bases and 5 bases respectively, with 10 bases between them. CDR1 and CDR2 from the germline V gene are MDHEN and SYDVKM. The CDR3 consists of 13 residues. CDR3 loop: CASSFPPLTEAFF. CDR3 DNA sequence: TGTGCCAGCAGTTTCCCCCCCCTTACTGAAGCTTTCTTT.

The chain employs TRBV7-9 and TRBJ1-3; tentative D call: TRBD1 (5 bases). V lost 10 bases and J lost 3, with 16 bases in between. Germline lookup yields CDR1 SEHNR and CDR2 FQNEAQ (reference sequence). The length of the CDR3 is 14 residues. CDR3 bases: TGTGCCACCCTTATCGGGGCGTTTGGAAACACCATATATTTT. The encoded protein is CATLIGAFGNTIYF. The full variable domain, completed using reference TRBV7-9 and TRBJ1-3, is DTGVSQNPRHKITKRGQNVTFRCDPISEHNRLYWYRQTLGQGPEFLTYFQNEAQLEKSRLLSDRFSAERPKGSFSTLEIQRTEQGDSAMYLCATLIGAFGNTIYFGEGSWLTVV.

The rearrangement links TRBV3-1 (or the pseudogene TRBV3-2) to TRBJ2-3, with TRBD2 identical over 7 bases. The CDR3 contains 17 residues. The germline V gene encodes CDR1 LGHDT and CDR2 YNNKEL (reference sequence). V lost 1 base, J lost 1 base, and 8 bases stayed unmatched. CDR3: CASSQAGSGFRTDTQYF. CDR3 coding DNA: TGTGCCAGCAGCCAAGCTGGTAGCGGGTTCCGCACAGATACGCAGTATTTT.

CDR3 in amino acids: CASSLDGTSGAWELFF. CDR3 nucleotides: TGTGCCAGCAGCTTAGATGGGACTAGCGGGGCCTGGGAGCTGTTTTTT. This rearrangement joins TRBV7-2 to TRBJ2-2; 13 nucleotides match TRBD2. J gave up 9 bases and V 1 base, and 5 bases lay outside the gene matches. Germline loops: CDR1 SGHTA, CDR2 FQGNSA. This CDR3 has 16 residues.

A word on this clone: The junction does not match germline at one end; this may be a read error. The chain is built from TRBV15 and TRBJ2-7; 16 bases fit TRBD2. The CDR3 sequence is 16 residues long. Germline assignment: CDR1 LNHNV and CDR2 YYDKDF (reference sequence). The CDR3 DNA follows: TGTGCCACCAGCAGAGAGTATGGGACTAGCGGGAGGGCCTTAGACTTC. It translates to CATSREYGTSGRALDF. Together with reference TRBV15 and TRBJ2-7, the CDR3 gives the full variable domain: DAMVIQNPRYQVTQFGKPVTLSCSQTLNHNVMYWYQQKSSQAPKLLFHYYDKDFNNEADTPDNFQSRRPNTSFCFLDIRSPGLGDTAMYLCATSREYGTSGRALDFGPGTRLTVT.

This chain links TRBV7-8 with TRBJ1-2; D unclear. Germline assignment: CDR1 SGHVS and CDR2 FQNEAQ. Trimming took off 1 base at V and 5 bases at J, with 5 bases between the two ends. The CDR3 length is 12 residues. For the CDR3, the DNA is TGTGCCAGCAGCTTAGAGGGTTATGGCTACACCTTC. As protein: CASSLEGYGYTF.

The chain carries TRBV2 and TRBJ1-2; 7 bases are a match to TRBD1. Trimming cost V 7 bases and J 4 bases; bases outside gene matches: 9. The CDR3 is 14 residues long. Germline V gene lookup returns CDR1 SNHLY and CDR2 FYNNEI. The CDR3 here is CASTGDSFFYGYTF. The CDR3 DNA reads as TGTGCCAGCACCGGGGACAGCTTCTTCTATGGCTACACCTTC.

This chain connects TRBV7-3 to TRBJ1-5; D is uncertain. This CDR3 is 13 amino acids long. Trimming left V 2 bases short and J 7 bases short, with 9 bases between. The germline V gene has CDR1 SGHTA and CDR2 FQGTGA. The CDR3 reads CASSLDGEQPQHF. Here the CDR3 DNA reads TGTGCCAGCAGCTTAGATGGGGAGCAGCCCCAGCATTTT. The full variable domain, rest sourced from reference TRBV7-3 and TRBJ1-5, is GAGVSQTPSNKVTEKGKYVELRCDPISGHTALYWYRQSLGQGPEFLIYFQGTGAADDSGLPNDRFFAVRPEGSVSTLKIQRTERGDSAVYLCASSLDGEQPQHFGDGTRLSIL.

The chain uses TRBV4-2 and TRBJ1-1; D is unclear. From germline, CDR1 is LGHNA and CDR2 YNFKEQ. V lost 5 bases, J lost 0 bases, and 10 bases lay in between. The CDR3 is 14 amino acids. For the CDR3, the DNA is TGTGCCAGCAGCTCCCGACTGCTGAACACTGAAGCTTTCTTT. It codes for CASSSRLLNTEAFF.

The V and J genes are TRBV19 and TRBJ1-2, with 9 positions matching TRBD1. This CDR3 has 14 amino acids. V was clipped by 5 bases and J by 4 bases; unmatched bases: 5. CDR1 is LNHDA and CDR2 is SQIVND in the germline V gene (reference sequence). CDR3 in amino acids: CASSAGTGSYGYTF. The CDR3 DNA reads as TGTGCCAGTAGTGCCGGGACAGGGAGCTATGGCTACACCTTC.

This chain uses TRBV3-1 (or the pseudogene TRBV3-2) with TRBJ1-1; TRBD1 is a possible D gene (5 bases). V shed 7 bases and J shed 3 bases, with 12 bases lying between them. Germline V gene lookup returns CDR1 LGHDT and CDR2 YNNKEL (reference sequence). The CDR3 covers 13 residues. Written as DNA, the CDR3 is TGTGCCAGCACCGGCCGGGGGGACACTGAAGCTTTCTTT. The encoded protein is CASTGRGDTEAFF.

The V gene is TRBV5-6, the J gene TRBJ1-5, with 8 bases identical to TRBD1. This CDR3 comprises 14 residues. Trimming at V came to 4 bases and at J to 11 bases, leaving 11 bases not matched to a gene. The V gene's germline CDR1 is SGHDT and CDR2 YYEEEE. The CDR3 sequence: CASSPRTGFAAQHF. In DNA, the CDR3 is TGTGCCAGCAGCCCTAGGACAGGGTTCGCGGCCCAGCATTTT.

This sequence joins TRBV2 and TRBJ1-1, with D possibly matching TRBD1 (5 bases). Trimming took 6 bases from V and 0 from J, leaving 17 bases between them. This CDR3 comprises 16 residues. Germline V gene sequence: CDR1 SNHLY, CDR2 FYNNEI. This chain's CDR3 is CASSLEGLDVNTEAFF. DNA for the CDR3: TGTGCCAGCAGCCTGGAGGGGTTGGATGTGAACACTGAAGCTTTCTTT.

The chain uses TRBV12-3 or TRBV12-4 and TRBJ1-2; D remains unclear. The CDR3 has 12 residues. Trimming pared 7 bases from V and 13 bases from J, leaving 19 bases between. CDR3 region: CASIARDVSITF. Written as DNA, the CDR3 is TGTGCCAGCATCGCCCGGGATGTCTCCATCACCTTC.